This TCR beta chain was captured by sequencing in a study of T-cell reconstitution after alpha-beta-depleted transplantation in children (dated by TCRdb to the mid-2010s). Background on the whole study: The study quantitatively tracked T-cell immune reconstitution after TCRalphabeta/CD19-depleted allogeneic hematopoietic cell transplantation in children using TCR repertoire profiling.

CDR1 SEHNR and CDR2 FQNEAQ are derived from the germline V gene (reference sequence). The CDR3 has 13 amino acids, counting the end cysteine and phenylalanine. Only CDR3 DNA is held: 39 bases, read in frame from base 1. The germline V and J ends show losses of 3 bases and 10 bases respectively, and no gene match explains 6 bases of the junction. Remarks on this clonotype: What antigen it recognizes has not been identified. Base quality data are lacking; no much larger clone is found one base away.

The receptor library was made with PCR. Sequenced using an Illumina HiSeq 2500. TCR library preparation used molecular barcoding, with unique molecular identifiers applied to normalize quantification of the TCRbeta repertoire. TCRdb's own reprocessing of the public reads used fastp at Q25 and MiXCR and kept productive beta chains. Every CDR3 protein is listed once, alongside the most common genes and DNA of its rows. This sample lists about 610,000 distinct CDR3 sequences; about 11% were detected once. Approximately 4.1% of the sample is held by the ten biggest clonotypes. The sequences come from PBMCs from the stem cell graft donor, collected from the stem cell graft. The sequence is built from TRBV7-9 and TRBJ2-1, and 7 junctional nucleotides match TRBD1. This receptor was obtained from a human donor who donated a stem cell graft to a child with acute myeloid leukemia. The CDR3 reads as follows: CASSFATGDEQFF. Here is the DNA: TGTGCCAGCAGCTTTGCCACAGGGGACGAGCAGTTCTTC.